This TCR beta chain was documented in a study of T cell repertoires in cytomegalovirus infection. TCRdb recomputed calls from the reads with MiXCR, one row per CDR3 protein. The sample contains 290,000 or so distinct CDR3 sequences, around 9.6% of which appear only once. CDR1 and CDR2 from the germline V gene are SNHLY and FYNNEI. This CDR3 region has 14 residues. The V and J ends lost 6 bases and 0 bases, in that order; junction bases with no gene match: 4. The source of this sequence is a human donor in good health (CMV status not recorded). Some clones in this sample may be carry-over from other donors' samples. V is TRBV2 and J is TRBJ2-7; 8 bases are a match to TRBD1. Sequencing was done on a sample of PBMCs. This chain's CDR3 is CASRADRASYEQYF. For the CDR3, the DNA is TGTGCCAGCAGAGCGGACAGGGCCTCCTACGAGCAGTACTTC.